This entry lists 27 T cell receptor beta chains sequenced from one sample in a study of STAT5B mutations in CD4+ large granular lymphocyte leukemia. Sequenced by immunoSEQ multiplex PCR; TCRdb stores in-frame clones only, minus some. The top ten clones hold about 1.1% of a sample with fewer than 30,000 clones, roughly 79% of them seen once. Sequenced sample: CD4+ T cells from blood buffy coats. The receptors here all came from a human donor in good health.

The rearrangement joins TRBV18 to TRBJ2-7, with 7 bases that match TRBD1. The CDR3 consists of 14 residues. The germline V gene encodes CDR1 KGHSH and CDR2 LQKENI. The V segment lost 6 bases and the J segment 2 bases; nucleotides outside the gene matches: 7. CDR3 DNA sequence: TGTGCCAGCTCCTCGACAGGGCAGGCCTACGAGCAGTACTTC. Translation: CASSSTGQAYEQYF.

The CDR3 sequence: CASSLRTGRGTEAFF. CDR3 bases: TGCGCCAGCAGCTTGCGTACAGGGAGAGGGACTGAAGCTTTCTTT. The V and J genes are TRBV5-1 and TRBJ1-1; D may be TRBD1 (6 bases). The germline V gene has CDR1 SGHRS and CDR2 YFSETQ. V was trimmed by 1 base and J by 5 bases, leaving 15 bases between them. This CDR3 has 15 amino acids. The complete variable domain, with remaining parts taken from reference TRBV5-1 and TRBJ1-1, reads KAGVTQTPRYLIKTRGQQVTLSCSPISGHRSVSWYQQTPGQGLQFLFEYFSETQRNKGNFPGRFSGRQFSNSRSEMNVSTLELGDSALYLCASSLRTGRGTEAFFGQGTRLTVV.

This clone was seen a single time. This chain uses TRBV5-1 with TRBJ2-5; 7 bases map to TRBD1. The CDR3 sequence is 14 residues long. V dropped 6 bases and J dropped 2; count of bases not matched to a gene: 7. Germline CDR1 is SGHRS and CDR2 is YFSETQ. The DNA for the CDR3 is TGCGCCAGCACCGCATTACAGGGGCAAGAGACCCAGTACTTC. Translation gives CASTALQGQETQYF.

The V call is TRBV6-5, the J call TRBJ1-5; 9 bases line up with TRBD1. CDR3 length equals 14 residues. Losses at the gene ends were 0 bases for V and 10 bases for J; bases not matched to a gene: 4. Germline CDR1 is MNHEY and CDR2 is SVGAGI. The CDR3 region is CASSYSRDRVPQHF. CDR3 bases: TGTGCCAGCAGTTACTCGAGGGACAGGGTCCCCCAGCATTTT.

This chain uses TRBV18 with TRBJ2-2, with D perhaps TRBD1 (6 bases). The CDR3 covers 17 residues. With 6 bases removed from V and 5 bases from J, the gap between germline ends came to 22 bases. Germline loops: CDR1 KGHSH, CDR2 LQKENI. This chain's CDR3 is CASSQAYAGARTGELFF. In nucleotides, the CDR3 is TGTGCCAGCTCCCAAGCGTACGCAGGGGCACGAACCGGGGAGCTGTTTTTT.

The rearrangement uses TRBV14 and TRBJ1-2, with D perhaps matching TRBD1 (5 bases). V dropped 0 bases and J dropped 6 bases, with 14 bases sitting between them. This CDR3 is 15 amino acids long. CDR1 is SGHDN, CDR2 FVKESK, per germline. CDR3 nucleotide sequence: TGTGCCAGCAGCCAAGAGCAAATATTAGGGGATGGCTACACCTTC. Translation: CASSQEQILGDGYTF.

In this sample, this clone turned up a few times. This chain uses TRBV5-5 with TRBJ2-7; D is possibly TRBD1 or TRBD2 (6 bases each). There are 14 residues in the CDR3. Trimming removed 1 base at V and 7 bases at J, with 15 bases between. Germline CDR1 reads SGHKS; CDR2 reads YYEKEE (reference sequence). CDR3 bases: TGTGCCAGCAGCTTGACGGGGGCCCTTGGAGAGCAGTACTTC. Translation gives CASSLTGALGEQYF.

There are a few counts of this clone. The CDR3 DNA reads as TGTGCCTGGTGCTGGGCGAGCACCGGGGAGCTGTTTTTT. Translation gives CAWCWASTGELFF. The chain employs TRBV30 and TRBJ2-2; D unclear. This CDR3 region has 13 residues. V shed 5 bases and J shed 4 bases, with 11 bases lying between them. Germline CDR1 is GTSNPN and CDR2 is SVGIG (reference sequence).

The chain is built from TRBV4-2 and TRBJ1-2, with D unclear. V gave up 1 base and J gave up 7 bases, with 7 bases separating them. The CDR3 contains 12 residues. Germline V gives CDR1 LGHNA, CDR2 YNFKEQ. The CDR3 bases are TGTGCCAGCAGCCAAGCTACATCTGGCTACACCTTC. This codes for CASSQATSGYTF.

V and J are TRBV2 and TRBJ2-2, with D maybe TRBD1 (5 bases). Germline CDR1 reads SNHLY; CDR2 reads FYNNEI. V lost 6 bases and J lost 6, with 8 bases in between. The CDR3 consists of 12 residues. The CDR3 region is CASRGVAGELFF. The CDR3 DNA reads TGTGCCAGCAGAGGGGTCGCCGGGGAGCTGTTTTTT. The whole variable domain, remainder taken from reference TRBV2 and TRBJ2-2, is EPEVTQTPSHQVTQMGQEVILRCVPISNHLYFYWYRQILGQKVEFLVSFYNNEISEKSEIFDDQFSVERPDGSNFTLKIRSTKLEDSAMYFCASRGVAGELFFGEGSRLTVL.

This clone has more than one count but fewer than ten. The junction departs from germline at one end; a sequencing error may be responsible. The chain is built from TRBV5-5 and TRBJ1-3, with a weak D call TRBD1 (5 bases). Germline V gives CDR1 SGHKS, CDR2 YYEKEE (reference sequence). The CDR3 extends over 13 amino acids. The CDR3, as DNA: TGTGCCAGCAGCTTGGCCATCCGGGGCGTAAAGGATTTT. Protein product: CASSLAIRGVKDF.

The chain has TRBV28 and TRBJ2-2; D could derive from TRBD1 or TRBD2 (5 bases each). Germline CDR1 MDHEN, CDR2 SYDVKM. The CDR3 runs 15 residues. V dropped 3 bases and J dropped 4 bases, with 12 bases sitting between them. The CDR3 nucleotides are TGTGCCAGCAGTTTCTTGGGACCATCCACCGGGGAGCTGTTTTTT. It is translated as CASSFLGPSTGELFF.

The chain couples TRBV19 to TRBJ1-5; 8 bases fit TRBD1. Trimming took 5 bases from V and 4 from J; bases not matched to a gene: 4. CDR3 length equals 14 residues. Germline CDR1 LNHDA, CDR2 SQIVND (reference sequence). The CDR3 nucleotides read TGTGCCAGTAGTGCCACAGGGGGGAATCAGCCCCAGCATTTT. Its protein is CASSATGGNQPQHF.

This clone has more than one count but fewer than ten. The chain recombines TRBV2 with TRBJ2-5, with 8 bases identical to TRBD2. Trimming at V came to 3 bases and at J to 7 bases, leaving 7 bases not matched to a gene. CDR1 SNHLY and CDR2 FYNNEI come from the germline V gene. This CDR3 contains 14 residues. CDR3 nucleotide sequence: TGTGCCAGCAGTGAGACCGGGACTAGAGGGACCCAGTACTTC. Protein product: CASSETGTRGTQYF.

The V gene is TRBV28, the J gene TRBJ2-2; weak D call: TRBD2 (6 bases). CDR3 size: 19 residues. The V and J ends lost 3 bases and 7 bases respectively, with 27 bases between them. The germline V gene encodes CDR1 MDHEN and CDR2 SYDVKM. The DNA for the CDR3 is TGTGCCAGCAGTTTTTCCCCCTGGACGGGGGATACTCTCGGCGGGGAGCTGTTTTTT. The encoded protein is CASSFSPWTGDTLGGELFF.

V is TRBV5-1 and J is TRBJ2-5; 9 bases align to TRBD2. Trimming at V came to 0 bases and at J to 2 bases, leaving 5 bases not matched to a gene. There are 16 residues in the CDR3. Per the germline V gene, CDR1 is SGHRS and CDR2 is YFSETQ. The CDR3 DNA sequence: TGCGCCAGCAGCTTGGATGGCGGGGGGGTTCAAGAGACCCAGTACTTC. Its protein product is CASSLDGGGVQETQYF.

The chain combines TRBV30 with TRBJ2-1; 12 bases fit TRBD2. There are 13 residues in the CDR3. The V and J ends lost 7 bases and 7 bases, in that order; junction bases with no gene match: 5. The V gene's germline CDR1 is GTSNPN and CDR2 SVGIG (reference sequence). The chain's CDR3 is CASTTSGRNEQFF. The CDR3 bases are TGTGCCTCTACGACTAGCGGGAGAAATGAGCAGTTCTTC. Together with reference TRBV30 and TRBJ2-1, the CDR3 gives the full variable domain: SQTIHQWPATLVQPVGSPLSLECTVEGTSNPNLYWYRQAAGRGLQLLFYSVGIGQISSEVPQNLSASRPQDRQFILSSKKLLLSDSGFYLCASTTSGRNEQFFGPGTRLTVL.

The V gene is TRBV7-9, the J gene TRBJ1-6; D remains ambiguous. The V end was cut by 1 base, the J end by 13 bases, with 8 bases between. The germline CDR1 and CDR2 sequences are SEHNR and FQNEAQ (reference sequence). CDR3 length: 12 amino acids. The CDR3 DNA is TGTGCCAGCAGCTTAGTCTCGGGGCCCCTCCACTTT. Translated: CASSLVSGPLHF.

The chain employs TRBV7-7 and TRBJ2-5; D unresolved. Between the trimmed V and J ends, which lost 0 bases and 3 bases, there was a span of 8 bases. There are 14 residues in the CDR3. Germline V gene data show CDR1 as SSHAT and CDR2 as FNYEAQ (reference sequence). CDR3 DNA sequence: TGTGCCAGCAGCTTAGCGCTGGAGAAAGAGACCCAGTACTTC. Amino acid sequence: CASSLALEKETQYF.

This chain joins TRBV2 and TRBJ2-2, with 7 positions matching TRBD1. The CDR3 contains 15 residues. V lost 4 bases, J lost 4 bases, and 6 bases stayed unmatched. CDR1 and CDR2 (germline): SNHLY, FYNNEI. CDR3 loop: CASSVEGAGTGELFF. The CDR3 coding sequence is TGTGCCAGCAGTGTTGAGGGGGCAGGCACCGGGGAGCTGTTTTTT.

The chain links TRBV5-6 to TRBJ2-7; a possible D gene is TRBD1 (5 bases). CDR3 length equals 14 residues. Trimming took off 4 bases at V and 2 bases at J, with 13 bases between the two ends. Per germline, CDR1 SGHDT and CDR2 YYEEEE. For the CDR3, the DNA is TGTGCCAGCAGCCTTCAGGGTAGCACCTACGAGCAGTACTTC. This sequence encodes CASSLQGSTYEQYF.

This clone was counted between two and nine times. V usage is TRBV19 and J usage is TRBJ1-1; no reliable D call. The germline V gene encodes CDR1 LNHDA and CDR2 SQIVND (reference sequence). The CDR3 covers 12 residues. The V end lost 6 bases, the J end lost 1 base, and 6 bases lay between the germline ends. This chain's CDR3 is CASRDTNTEAFF. The CDR3, as DNA: TGTGCCAGTAGAGACACGAACACTGAAGCTTTCTTT.

The chain uses TRBV5-1 and TRBJ1-4, with a weak D call TRBD1 (5 bases). V lost 0 bases and J lost 5, with 23 bases in between. This CDR3 has 19 residues. The V gene's germline CDR1 is SGHRS and CDR2 YFSETQ. The CDR3 loop reads CASSLVKGTYPDQNEKLFF. CDR3 sequence (DNA): TGCGCCAGCAGCTTGGTTAAGGGGACGTATCCAGATCAAAATGAAAAACTGTTTTTT.

The table lists this clone with a count of one. This chain connects TRBV15 to TRBJ1-2; no definite D call. The CDR3 loop spans 14 amino acids. Germline V gene data show CDR1 as LNHNV and CDR2 as YYDKDF (reference sequence). Deletions cut 3 bases from V and 0 bases from J, with 8 bases between. The CDR3 DNA follows: TGTGCCACCAGCAGGGAGCAGCCTAACTATGGCTACACCTTC. Amino acid sequence: CATSREQPNYGYTF.

The V gene is TRBV11-2, the J gene TRBJ1-1; 7 positions match TRBD1. V shed 6 bases and J 4 bases; nucleotides not matched to a gene: 14. This CDR3 contains 16 residues. In germline, CDR1 is SGHAT, CDR2 FQNNGV. This CDR3 is CASRKVTGALVTEAFF. In DNA, the CDR3 is TGTGCCAGCAGGAAGGTTACAGGGGCCTTGGTCACTGAAGCTTTCTTT.

J is TRBJ2-3 and V is TRBV7-9; D unresolved. Germline V gene sequence: CDR1 SEHNR, CDR2 FQNEAQ (reference sequence). This CDR3 contains 15 residues. V was cut by 1 base and J by 0 bases, with 8 bases left in between. CDR3 sequence: CASSLEGTSTDTQYF. In DNA form, the CDR3 reads TGTGCCAGCAGCTTAGAAGGAACTAGCACAGATACGCAGTATTTT.

This sequence joins TRBV18 and TRBJ1-1, with no clear D. Per the germline V gene, CDR1 is KGHSH and CDR2 is LQKENI. V was trimmed by 3 bases and J by 2 bases, leaving 13 bases between them. The CDR3 totals 15 residues. CDR3 nucleotide sequence: TGTGCCAGCTCACCGGGCGTGTGGCTAAACACTGAAGCTTTCTTT. As protein: CASSPGVWLNTEAFF.